This entry is about one T cell receptor (beta chain). Antigen: not known. The CDR3 consists of 13 residues. CDR1 is SNHLY, CDR2 FYNNEI, per germline. The V segment lost 8 bases and the J segment 0 bases; nucleotides outside the gene matches: 3. This sample is drawn from a study of cytomegalovirus exposure and HLA in healthy donors. Overall study findings and caveats: Likely technical artifact: a cluster of highly shared sequence variants.

13 Jbeta primers and 60 Vbeta primers were used for the PCR. The table came from immunoSEQ multiplex PCR; TCRdb's copy has only in-frame clones and leaves some out. This specimen shows 200,000 to 250,000 clones; the ten leading clones hold about 0.9%. Nominally healthy donors were sampled, though unrecorded immune exposures were likely. V and J are TRBV2 and TRBJ1-2, with 7 nucleotides matching TRBD1. The TCR originated in a woman in her 30s in good health and CMV-seropositive. Input material: PBMCs. The CDR3 sequence: CASVGTANYGYTF. DNA for the CDR3: TGTGCCAGCGTCGGGACAGCTAACTATGGCTACACCTTC. The full variable domain, rest sourced from reference TRBV2 and TRBJ1-2, is EPEVTQTPSHQVTQMGQEVILRCVPISNHLYFYWYRQILGQKVEFLVSFYNNEISEKSEIFDDQFSVERPDGSNFTLKIRSTKLEDSAMYFCASVGTANYGYTFGSGTRLTVV.